A selection of T cell receptor beta chains follows, all from one sample in a study of Tregs in tolerant kidney transplant recipients. The repertoire was sequenced with immunoSEQ multiplex PCR; TCRdb's copy has only in-frame clones and lacks some. The sample consists of tens of thousands of clones, about 83% of them appearing once. Sequencing was performed on CD4+ T cells from blood. The receptors shown here come from a human donor in good health. The CDR3 runs from the conserved cysteine through the conserved F or W. D genes are given only for firm matches. Part of the rows lack a size; the others show once, few, many or a class for expanded clones.

v_call,cdr3_length,clone_size,j_call,d_call,cdr3_nt,cdr3_aa
TRBV2,13,.,TRBJ2-2,.,TGTGCCAGCAGATTGGTCGGGGCCGGGGAGCTGTTTTTT,CASRLVGAGELFF
TRBV7-2,16,.,TRBJ1-3,.,TGTGCCAGCAGCTTAGGTCAAATCGGGTCTGGAAACACCATATATTTT,CASSLGQIGSGNTIYF
TRBV12-2,16,.,TRBJ2-1,.,TGTGCAAGTCGCTTAGGACTAGCGGGGGTCTACAATGAGCAGTTCTTC,CASRLGLAGVYNEQFF
TRBV7-7,13,.,TRBJ2-7,.,TGTGCCAGCAGCCCGATAAAGGGCCACGAGCAGTACTTC,CASSPIKGHEQYF
TRBV19,16,.,TRBJ1-3,.,TGTGCCAGTAGTAAGGCTACAGTTATCTCTGGAAACACCATATATTTT,CASSKATVISGNTIYF
TRBV7-9,14,.,TRBJ2-7,.,TGTGCCAGCAGCCGCGACAGTAACTCCTACGAGCAGTACTTC,CASSRDSNSYEQYF
TRBV7-6,15,.,TRBJ1-6,TRBD1,TGTGCCAGCAGTGAAACAGGGGGTTACAATTCACCCCTCCACTTT,CASSETGGYNSPLHF
TRBV7-2,15,once,TRBJ2-7,.,TGTGCCAGCAGCCCCCGATGGGGGCGCCCCTACGAGCAGTACTTC,CASSPRWGRPYEQYF
TRBV9,14,.,TRBJ2-1,.,TGTGCCAGCAGCGTATCTAGCGCTTACAATGAGCAGTTCTTC,CASSVSSAYNEQFF
TRBV6-5,16,.,TRBJ2-3,TRBD2,TGTGCCAGCAGTTACGAGACTAGCGGGGGGGAGAATACGCAGTATTTT,CASSYETSGGENTQYF
TRBV18,18,.,TRBJ2-1,.,TGTGCCAGCCGTCACGGTATACTTTTAGAATCCTCCTACAATGAGCAGTTCTTC,CASRHGILLESSYNEQFF
TRBV19,17,.,TRBJ1-2,.,TGTGCCAGTAGTAGAGGTCAGGGCGCCGCTGACAACTATGGCTACACCTTC,CASSRGQGAADNYGYTF
TRBV13,15,.,TRBJ2-6,.,TGTGCCACGAAGGGGGGCCTTTCTGGGGCCAACGTCCTGACTTTC,CATKGGLSGANVLTF
TRBV11-1,17,.,TRBJ2-3,TRBD2,TGTGCCAGCAGCTTAGGGGGACTAGCGGGGCCCACAGATACGCAGTATTTT,CASSLGGLAGPTDTQYF
TRBV29-1,16,.,TRBJ2-3,.,TGCAGCGTTGAAGGGACCCCACGGGACACCGTAGATACGCAGTATTTT,CSVEGTPRDTVDTQYF
TRBV21-1,17,.,TRBJ2-1,.,TGTGCCAGCAGCAAAGTAAGTGAGCGGCTGGGATCCGATGAGCAGTTCTTC,CASSKVSERLGSDEQFF
TRBV7-3,15,.,TRBJ2-7,TRBD1,TGTGCCAGCAGTTTTTCCTGGGACAGCAACTACGAGCAGTACTTC,CASSFSWDSNYEQYF
TRBV4-1,15,.,TRBJ2-7,TRBD2,TGCGCCAGCAGCCGCTTGACTAGCGACTCCTACGAGCAGTACTTC,CASSRLTSDSYEQYF
TRBV6-5,14,.,TRBJ1-5,TRBD1,TGTGCCAGCAGTCGGGGACAGTACGTAGATACCCAGCATTTT,CASSRGQYVDTQHF
TRBV29-1,12,once,TRBJ1-3,.,TGCAGCGTTGAGACCTCTGGAAACACCATATATTTT,CSVETSGNTIYF
TRBV4-1,17,.,TRBJ2-3,TRBD1,TGCGCCAGCAGCCAAGGGCCCGGGACAGGGAGCTCAGATACGCAGTATTTT,CASSQGPGTGSSDTQYF
TRBV7-2,17,.,TRBJ2-1,TRBD2,TGTGCCAGCAGCTTACGCCGCCTAGCGGGAGTTTTTAATGAGCAGTTCTTC,CASSLRRLAGVFNEQFF
TRBV19,17,.,TRBJ2-5,TRBD2,TGTGCCAGTAGTATGACTAGCGGGAGGCAGGCGCAAGAGACCCAGTACTTC,CASSMTSGRQAQETQYF
TRBV7-9,16,.,TRBJ1-3,.,TGTGCCAGCAGCTTAGAACGACAGGCGATCGGAAACACCATATATTTT,CASSLERQAIGNTIYF
TRBV4-2,16,.,TRBJ2-2,TRBD1,TGTGCCAGCAGCCTAGCGTGGGACAGCGAGTCCGGGGAGCTGTTTTTT,CASSLAWDSESGELFF
TRBV5-6,16,.,TRBJ2-7,.,TGTGCCAGCAGCACCCTTCGAGGGGGAGGTCTCTGGGAGCAGTACTTC,CASSTLRGGGLWEQYF
TRBV7-2,14,.,TRBJ2-1,TRBD2,TGTGCCAGCAGCCTCGCCTCCTTAGCGGGAGTGAAGTTCTTC,CASSLASLAGVKFF
TRBV7-6,15,.,TRBJ2-2,.,TGTGCCAGCAGCGGCTTAGCAGGGTCCACCGGGGAGCTGTTTTTT,CASSGLAGSTGELFF
TRBV7-2,13,.,TRBJ2-5,.,TGTGCCAGCAGCTTCCGGGCCCAAGAGACCCAGTACTTC,CASSFRAQETQYF
TRBV30,15,once,TRBJ2-1,TRBD1,TGTGCCTGGAGGTATACCGGGACAGGGTACAATGAGCAGTTCTTC,CAWRYTGTGYNEQFF
TRBV11-2,12,.,TRBJ1-2,.,TGTGCCAGCAGTTTGACGGACTATGGCTACACCTTC,CASSLTDYGYTF
TRBV19,15,few,TRBJ1-1,.,TGTGCCAGTACCGTGGGGAGGATAGGGAACACTGAAGCTTTCTTT,CASTVGRIGNTEAFF
TRBV18,14,.,TRBJ2-1,.,TGTGCCAGCTCACCATACGACAGCGACAATGAGCAGTTCTTC,CASSPYDSDNEQFF
TRBV2,15,.,TRBJ2-5,.,TGTGCCAGCAGAGATCGGACGGGCGTCCAAGAGACCCAGTACTTC,CASRDRTGVQETQYF
TRBV2,14,.,TRBJ1-4,.,TGTGCCACCAAGGGAAACCAGTTCGGTGAAAAACTGTTTTTT,CATKGNQFGEKLFF
TRBV5-1,15,.,TRBJ2-7,.,TGCGCCAGCAGTTCGGCCGGCATGCCAGCCTACGAGCAGTACTTC,CASSSAGMPAYEQYF
TRBV7-9,13,.,TRBJ1-1,.,TGTGCCAGCAGCTTAGAGGTAGGGACTGAAGCTTTCTTT,CASSLEVGTEAFF
TRBV4-2,15,.,TRBJ2-7,TRBD1,TGTGCCAGCAGCCAAGCATCGGACAGGGGGCAAGAGCAGTACTTC,CASSQASDRGQEQYF
TRBV9,18,.,TRBJ1-3,TRBD1,TGTGCCAGCAGCGTAGCGCGACAGGGGGCTTACTCTGGAAACACCATATATTTT,CASSVARQGAYSGNTIYF
TRBV20-1,11,.,TRBJ1-2,.,TGCAGTGCTTCACCCAACTATGGCTACACCTTC,CSASPNYGYTF
TRBV7-9,17,.,TRBJ2-2,TRBD2,TGTGCCAGCAGCTTAAGAGGGGGACTAGCGGACACCGGGGAGCTGTTTTTT,CASSLRGGLADTGELFF
TRBV30,15,.,TRBJ2-3,.,TGTGCCTGGAGTGTACGCGGACTGGGCCCAGATACGCAGTATTTT,CAWSVRGLGPDTQYF
TRBV7-9,18,.,TRBJ2-2,TRBD1,TGTGCCAGCACCAACCCGAGTAAGGGGGCGATGGACACCGGGGAGCTGTTTTTT,CASTNPSKGAMDTGELFF
TRBV27,17,.,TRBJ1-1,TRBD1,TGTGCCAGCAGTTTCCAAGGGGGACAGGGAATGAACACTGAAGCTTTCTTT,CASSFQGGQGMNTEAFF
TRBV30,14,.,TRBJ2-1,.,TGTGCCTGGAGGACCTCGCCTCAGATCAATGAGCAGTTCTTC,CAWRTSPQINEQFF
TRBV7-2,14,.,TRBJ1-5,.,TGTGCCAGCAGCTTAGGGAGGGGCGGTCAGCCCCAGCATTTT,CASSLGRGGQPQHF
TRBV7-3,14,.,TRBJ2-7,.,TGTGCCAGCAGCTTAAATCCCGAGTCCTACGAGCAGTACTTC,CASSLNPESYEQYF
TRBV7-8,14,once,TRBJ1-2,.,TGTGCCAGCAGCTTAGGTGACGGGGCCCATGGCTACACCTTC,CASSLGDGAHGYTF
TRBV11-2,16,.,TRBJ2-2,TRBD2,TGTGCCAGCAGCTTACGGGGTAGCGGGATCGGCGGGGAGCTGTTTTTT,CASSLRGSGIGGELFF
TRBV7-8,16,once,TRBJ2-1,.,TGTGCCAGCAGCCTTATAGGGGGCGGGACAGACACCAAGCAGTTCTTC,CASSLIGGGTDTKQFF
TRBV30,12,.,TRBJ1-2,.,TGTGCCTGGTATACGGGAGGGGAAGGCTACACCTTC,CAWYTGGEGYTF
TRBV4-1,16,.,TRBJ2-1,TRBD2,TGCGCCAGCAGCCAGGGGACTAGCGGGGATCCAGGTGAGCAGTTCTTC,CASSQGTSGDPGEQFF